This T cell receptor beta chain originates from a study of CD8 T cells in ankylosing spondylitis. Overall study findings and caveats: Eight or nine highly homologous variants formed a TCR beta motif that appeared characteristic of ankylosing spondylitis blood. Disease-linked clones were found to be CD8+ and relatively rare in peripheral blood. Reported data indicate significant enrichment of disease-linked clones within matched ankylosing spondylitis synovial fluid.

The CDR3 spans 16 residues. V shed 5 bases, J shed 4 bases, and the junction held 10 bases outside the gene matches. In germline, CDR1 is DFQATT, CDR2 SNEGSKA (reference sequence). For this clonotype: Its antigen is not known.

Library preparation for TCR beta used quantitative 5'-RACE with molecular barcodes. TCRdb reanalysed the 5' RACE reads using MiXCR and keeps one entry per CDR3 protein. Altogether approximately 350,000 distinct CDR3 sequences are present, roughly 14% being singletons, with the ten largest covering approximately 1.1%. V gene TRBV20-1 combines with J gene TRBJ2-1; 11 bases fit TRBD2. The TCR comes from a male donor with ankylosing spondylitis or in good health (not recorded which). What was sequenced was blood, either unsorted or a sorted T cell fraction (not recorded which). The chain's CDR3 is CSAGLSGRGSYNEQFF. CDR3 DNA sequence: TGCAGTGCTGGGCTTAGCGGGAGGGGATCTTACAATGAGCAGTTCTTC.